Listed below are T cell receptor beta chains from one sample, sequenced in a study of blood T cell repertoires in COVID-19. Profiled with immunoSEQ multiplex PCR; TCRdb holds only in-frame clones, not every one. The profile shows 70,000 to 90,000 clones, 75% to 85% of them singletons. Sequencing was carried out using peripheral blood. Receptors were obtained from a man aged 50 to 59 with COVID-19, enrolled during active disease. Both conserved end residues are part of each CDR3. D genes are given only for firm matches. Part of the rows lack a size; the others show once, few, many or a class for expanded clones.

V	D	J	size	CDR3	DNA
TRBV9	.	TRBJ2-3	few	CASSGGVRTDTQYF	TGTGCCAGCAGCGGCGGGGTCCGCACAGATACGCAGTATTTT
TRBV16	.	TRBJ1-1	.	CASSLDRNTEAFF	TGTGCCAGCAGCCTAGACAGGAACACTGAAGCTTTCTTT
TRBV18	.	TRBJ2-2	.	CASSLQGGTNTGELFF	TGTGCCAGCTCACTTCAGGGCGGGACGAACACCGGGGAGCTGTTTTTT
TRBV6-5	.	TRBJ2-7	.	CASTVGGNSYEQYF	TGTGCCAGTACCGTCGGCGGTAACTCCTACGAGCAGTACTTC
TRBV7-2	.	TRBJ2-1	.	CASSLRGRAGSLFF	TGTGCCAGCAGCTTAAGAGGCAGGGCCGGATCATTGTTCTTC
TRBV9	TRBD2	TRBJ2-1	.	CASSTEGSGLAGDNEQFF	TGTGCCAGCAGTACGGAGGGATCCGGACTAGCGGGAGACAATGAGCAGTTCTTC
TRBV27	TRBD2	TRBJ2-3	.	CASSLLGLAGVGTDTQYF	TGTGCCAGCAGTTTATTGGGACTAGCGGGAGTGGGCACAGATACGCAGTATTTT
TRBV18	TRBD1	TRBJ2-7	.	CASSSDRANEQYF	TGTGCCAGCTCCTCAGACAGGGCCAACGAGCAGTACTTC
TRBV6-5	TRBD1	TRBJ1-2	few	CASAGGGYGYTF	TGTGCCAGCGCAGGGGGAGGCTATGGCTACACCTTC
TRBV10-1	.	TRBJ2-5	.	CASSPTGTQETQYF	TGCGCCAGCAGCCCCACAGGAACCCAAGAGACCCAGTACTTC
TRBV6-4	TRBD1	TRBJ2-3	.	CASSDGTGGADTQYF	TGTGCCAGCAGTGACGGAACAGGGGGCGCCGACACGCAGTATTTT
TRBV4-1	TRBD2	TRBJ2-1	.	CASSPIAGGMNEQFF	TGCGCCAGCAGCCCAATAGCGGGAGGGATGAATGAGCAGTTCTTC
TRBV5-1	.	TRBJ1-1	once	CASRETVSLNTEAFF	TGCGCCAGCAGGGAGACAGTATCCCTGAACACTGAAGCTTTCTTT
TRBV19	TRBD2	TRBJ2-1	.	CASKSSGSLVQFF	TGTGCCAGTAAAAGTAGCGGGAGTTTGGTGCAGTTCTTC
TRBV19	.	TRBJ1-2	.	CASSIATGLTRLNYGYTF	TGTGCCAGTAGTATCGCTACAGGGTTGACTCGTCTTAACTATGGCTACACCTTC
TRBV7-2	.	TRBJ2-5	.	CASSLFREETQYF	TGTGCCAGCAGCTTGTTCAGGGAAGAGACCCAGTACTTC
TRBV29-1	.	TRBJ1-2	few	CSVERSGRANYGYTF	TGCAGCGTAGAGAGGAGTGGTCGAGCTAACTATGGCTACACCTTC
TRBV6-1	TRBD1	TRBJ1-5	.	CASSEGQGLGNQPQHF	TGTGCCAGCAGTGAAGGACAGGGGTTAGGGAATCAGCCCCAGCATTTT
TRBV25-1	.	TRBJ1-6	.	CASSERRGGDSPLHF	TGTGCCAGCAGTGAACGGAGGGGAGGAGATTCACCCCTCCACTTT
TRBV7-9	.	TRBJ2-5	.	CASSFGSYQETQYF	TGTGCCAGCAGCTTCGGGTCTTACCAAGAGACCCAGTACTTC
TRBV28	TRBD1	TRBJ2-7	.	CASRLQGALSYEQYF	TGTGCCAGCAGGCTACAGGGGGCCCTCTCCTACGAGCAGTACTTC
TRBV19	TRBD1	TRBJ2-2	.	CASGGTGNTGELFF	TGTGCCAGTGGGGGGACAGGGAACACCGGGGAGCTGTTTTTT
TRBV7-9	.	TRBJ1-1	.	CASSPGHTNTEAFF	TGTGCCAGCAGCCCGGGACATACGAACACTGAAGCTTTCTTT
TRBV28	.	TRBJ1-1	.	CASGLTVNTEAFF	TGTGCCAGCGGACTCACAGTGAACACTGAAGCTTTCTTT
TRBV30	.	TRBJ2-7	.	CAWSRGRDEQYF	TGTGCCTGGAGTCGGGGTCGGGACGAGCAGTACTTC
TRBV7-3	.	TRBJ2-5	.	CASSLLLAGCETQYF	TGTGCCAGCAGCTTACTGCTGGCGGGGTGTGAGACCCAGTACTTC
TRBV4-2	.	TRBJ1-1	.	CASSQDGRVGNTEAFF	TGTGCCAGCAGCCAAGATGGGAGGGTGGGGAACACTGAAGCTTTCTTT
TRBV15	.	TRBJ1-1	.	CATSRSGVNEAFF	TGTGCCACCAGCAGATCCGGGGTTAACGAAGCTTTCTTT
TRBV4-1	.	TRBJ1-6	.	CASSQWGGQDSPLHF	TGCGCCAGCAGCCAGTGGGGGGGGCAGGATTCACCCCTCCACTTT
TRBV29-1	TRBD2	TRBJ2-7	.	CSVPTSGSGEQYF	TGCAGCGTCCCTACTAGCGGGAGCGGCGAGCAGTACTTC
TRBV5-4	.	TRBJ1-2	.	CASSWRSDYGYTF	TGTGCCAGCAGCTGGAGGTCTGACTATGGCTACACCTTC
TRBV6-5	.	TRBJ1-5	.	CASRGAFNQPQHF	TGTGCCAGCAGAGGGGCCTTCAATCAGCCCCAGCATTTT
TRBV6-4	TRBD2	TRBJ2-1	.	CASSDSTGGSGEQFF	TGTGCCAGCAGTGACTCTACGGGAGGATCCGGTGAGCAGTTCTTC
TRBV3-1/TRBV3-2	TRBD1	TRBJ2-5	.	CASSQLSGTGFLETQYF	TGTGCCAGCAGCCAACTAAGCGGGACAGGGTTTTTAGAGACCCAGTACTTC
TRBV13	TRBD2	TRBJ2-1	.	CASTPPGGSGNEQFF	TGTGCCAGCACCCCCCCGGGAGGTTCAGGCAATGAGCAGTTCTTC
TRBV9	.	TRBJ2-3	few	CASSVSGGRPDTQYF	TGTGCCAGCAGCGTATCGGGTGGGAGACCAGATACGCAGTATTTT
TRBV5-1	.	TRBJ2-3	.	CASREGSTDTQYF	TGCGCCAGCAGGGAGGGTAGCACAGATACGCAGTATTTT
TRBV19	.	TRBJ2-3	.	CASSIAVRGSDTQYF	TGTGCCAGTAGTATAGCGGTACGGGGGTCAGATACGCAGTATTTT
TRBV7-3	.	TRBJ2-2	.	CASSLQQGGTGELFF	TGTGCCAGCAGCTTACAACAGGGTGGCACCGGGGAGCTGTTTTTT
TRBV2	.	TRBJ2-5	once	CASVFQNGDLRETQYF	TGTGCCAGCGTATTCCAAAACGGGGACTTGCGGGAGACCCAGTACTTC
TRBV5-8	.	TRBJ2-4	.	CASSLVRSDRGKNIQYF	TGTGCCAGCAGCTTGGTTAGGTCTGATCGGGGCAAAAACATTCAGTACTTC
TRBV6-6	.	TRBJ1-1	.	CASRNIQQGDTEAFF	TGTGCCAGCAGAAATATACAACAGGGTGACACTGAAGCTTTCTTT
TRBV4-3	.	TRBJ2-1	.	CASSQGGDWVNEQFF	TGCGCCAGCAGCCAAGGGGGCGATTGGGTCAATGAGCAGTTCTTC
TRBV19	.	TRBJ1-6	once	CASSVGRSPLHF	TGTGCCAGTAGTGTGGGGCGTTCACCCCTCCACTTT
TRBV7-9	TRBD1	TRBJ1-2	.	CASSPRTGGYYGYTF	TGTGCCAGCAGCCCGAGGACAGGGGGATACTATGGCTACACCTTC
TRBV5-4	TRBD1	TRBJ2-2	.	CASSVRGQGGTGELFF	TGTGCCAGCAGCGTCAGGGGGCAAGGGGGCACCGGGGAGCTGTTTTTT